Shown below are 3 T cell receptor beta chains from a single sample sequenced in a study of blood T cell repertoires in COVID-19. Using immunoSEQ multiplex PCR, the repertoire was profiled, and TCRdb retains in-frame clones only, with some absent. The sample consists of more than 100,000 clones, about four fifths of them appearing once. The sequencing sample was made of peripheral blood. Source of these receptors: an elderly woman with acute or convalescent COVID-19.

This clone is a singleton in its sample. The chain employs TRBV11-3 and TRBJ1-2; a weak D match, TRBD1 (6 bases). CDR3 length: 15 residues. Germline values: CDR1 SGHNT, CDR2 YENEEA. V gave up 0 bases and J gave up 8 bases, with 16 bases separating them. This CDR3 reads CASSLDYGQRGGYTF. The CDR3, as DNA: TGTGCCAGCAGCTTAGATTATGGACAGCGAGGGGGCTACACCTTC. Together with reference TRBV11-3 and TRBJ1-2, the CDR3 gives the full variable domain: EAGVVQSPRYKIIEKKQPVAFWCNPISGHNTLYWYLQNLGQGPELLIRYENEEAVDDSQLPKDRFSAERLKGVDSTLKIQPAELGDSAVYLCASSLDYGQRGGYTFGSGTRLTVV.

The chain has TRBV27 and TRBJ1-6; the match to TRBD1 covers 9 bases. V shed 2 bases, J shed 8 bases, and the junction held 4 bases outside the gene matches. CDR1 and CDR2 from the germline V gene are MNHEY and SMNVEV (reference sequence). The CDR3 runs 15 residues. CDR3 sequence: CASSLTGGIDSPLHF. CDR3 DNA sequence: TGTGCCAGCAGTTTAACAGGGGGCATAGATTCACCCCTCCACTTT.

The chain is built from TRBV11-2 and TRBJ1-5; D may be TRBD1 (5 bases). Germline V gene data show CDR1 as SGHAT and CDR2 as FQNNGV. The CDR3 extends over 16 amino acids. The V gene lost 4 bases and the J gene lost 7 bases, with 20 bases spanning the gap. The CDR3 nucleotides read TGTGCCAGCAGCTCGTCCCCCGTTGATAAGGGGCAGCCCCAGCATTTT. It specifies CASSSSPVDKGQPQHF.